The 28 T cell receptor beta chains listed next were all sequenced from one sample in a study of T cells in localized non-small cell lung cancer. Libraries were prepared by immunoSEQ multiplex PCR; TCRdb keeps only in-frame clonotypes and omits some of them. This sample has about 23,000 clones; about 90% occur once, and the top ten carry around 28%. Sample: peripheral blood, taken before any cancer treatment. Receptors originate from a male donor aged 60 or over with stage I squamous cell lung carcinoma.

V is TRBV30 and J is TRBJ1-1, with TRBD1 as a possible D gene (5 bases). The V end lost 3 bases, the J end lost 5 bases, and 25 bases lay between the germline ends. This CDR3 comprises 17 residues. Germline CDR1 and CDR2: GTSNPN and SVGIG (reference sequence). The CDR3 loop reads CAWRWDPGAPRGTEAFF. CDR3 DNA: TGTGCCTGGAGATGGGACCCCGGTGCGCCGAGAGGGACTGAAGCTTTCTTT.

The chain uses TRBV18 and TRBJ2-5, with 7 bases identical to TRBD1. Germline trimming cut 4 bases from V and 3 bases from J; bases unmatched to any gene: 8. This CDR3 spans 15 amino acids. Germline V CDR1 and CDR2: KGHSH, LQKENI. The CDR3 DNA sequence: TGTGCCAGCTCACGAGAGGGACAGAGGAAAGAGACCCAGTACTTC. Translation: CASSREGQRKETQYF.

The chain couples TRBV7-3 to TRBJ1-1, with 8 bases fitting TRBD1. The germline V gene has CDR1 SGHTA and CDR2 FQGTGA. The CDR3 totals 13 residues. The V and J ends lost 5 bases and 4 bases, in that order; junction bases with no gene match: 3. CDR3 bases: TGTGCCAGCAGCCGTACAGGGGGCACTGAAGCTTTCTTT. Translating it yields CASSRTGGTEAFF. The full variable domain, completed using reference TRBV7-3 and TRBJ1-1, is GAGVSQTPSNKVTEKGKYVELRCDPISGHTALYWYRQSLGQGPEFLIYFQGTGAADDSGLPNDRFFAVRPEGSVSTLKIQRTERGDSAVYLCASSRTGGTEAFFGQGTRLTVV.

Details on this clone: An end of the junction differs from the germline gene, which may be a read error. The V call is TRBV5-1, the J call TRBJ2-3; no firm D call. Germline V gives CDR1 SGHRS, CDR2 YFSETQ. The CDR3 consists of 17 residues. Written as DNA, the CDR3 is TGCACCAGCAGCTTGGCCGTCTACAACACTCCCGTTGATACGCAGTATTTT. Protein sequence: CTSSLAVYNTPVDTQYF.

This clone was found a few times. The V gene is TRBV30, the J gene TRBJ2-6; 12 nucleotides line up with TRBD1. This CDR3 comprises 17 residues. Germline CDR1 and CDR2: GTSNPN and SVGIG (reference sequence). V was clipped by 5 bases and J by 2 bases; unmatched bases: 7. CDR3 bases: TGTGCCTGGGACGGGACAGGGGGCTGGACTGGGGCCAACGTCCTGACTTTC. The encoded protein is CAWDGTGGWTGANVLTF.

V is TRBV6-1 and J is TRBJ2-1; 10 bases are shared with TRBD2. Germline V lookup: CDR1 MNHNS, CDR2 SASEGT. The CDR3 is 15 residues long. J was trimmed by 8 bases and V by 6 bases; bases with no gene match: 10. CDR3 nucleotides: TGTGCCAGCAGAATGGCTGCTAGCGGGAGTGATGAGCAGTTCTTC. Protein: CASRMAASGSDEQFF.

V gene TRBV4-1 combines with J gene TRBJ2-5, with TRBD2 identical over 9 bases. Germline V gives CDR1 MGHRA, CDR2 YSYEKL. The CDR3 spans 15 residues. Losses at the gene ends were 0 bases for V and 6 bases for J; bases not matched to a gene: 5. The CDR3 sequence is CASSQDTAGGQTQYF. For the CDR3, the DNA is TGCGCCAGCAGCCAAGATACGGCGGGAGGGCAGACCCAGTACTTC.

This rearrangement joins TRBV5-1 to TRBJ1-1; maybe TRBD1 (6 bases). This CDR3 has 14 residues. Trimming stripped 0 bases from V and 4 bases from J, with 10 bases between. The V gene's germline CDR1 is SGHRS and CDR2 YFSETQ. The CDR3 sequence is CASSLVPGVTEAFF. The CDR3 DNA follows: TGCGCCAGCAGCTTGGTGCCAGGGGTCACTGAAGCTTTCTTT.

J is TRBJ2-7 and V is TRBV15; 13 bases map to TRBD2. The CDR3 has 16 residues. Per germline, CDR1 LNHNV and CDR2 YYDKDF (reference sequence). V dropped 5 bases and J dropped 3; count of bases not matched to a gene: 7. Here the CDR3 reads CATSSQGTSGIYEQYF. The CDR3, as DNA: TGTGCCACCAGCTCCCAAGGGACTAGCGGGATCTACGAGCAGTACTTC.

This chain joins TRBV5-8 and TRBJ2-5; D gene uncertain. V gave up 0 bases and J gave up 5 bases, with 11 bases separating them. The V gene's germline CDR1 is SGHTS and CDR2 YDEGEE. The CDR3 has 14 residues. CDR3 sequence reads: CASSLVYSGETQYF. The CDR3 DNA sequence: TGTGCCAGCAGCTTGGTATATTCCGGGGAGACCCAGTACTTC.

The gene calls are TRBV19 and TRBJ1-5; 9 positions agree with TRBD1. J gave up 5 bases and V 5 bases, and 1 base lay outside the gene matches. The germline CDR1 and CDR2 sequences are LNHDA and SQIVND (reference sequence). There are 13 residues in the CDR3. The CDR3 protein is CASSRTGDQPQHF. The CDR3 DNA reads TGTGCCAGTAGTCGGACAGGGGATCAGCCCCAGCATTTT. The entire variable domain, with the rest obtained from reference TRBV19 and TRBJ1-5, is as follows: DGGITQSPKYLFRKEGQNVTLSCEQNLNHDAMYWYRQDPGQGLRLIYYSQIVNDFQKGDIAEGYSVSREKKESFPLTVTSAQKNPTAFYLCASSRTGDQPQHFGDGTRLSIL.

The V gene is TRBV2, the J gene TRBJ2-5, with 7 positions matching TRBD2. The length of the CDR3 is 12 residues. CDR1 is SNHLY and CDR2 is FYNNEI in the germline V gene. The junction had 8 bases not matched to a gene; V was cut back by 6 bases and J by 10 bases. CDR3 region: CASSRLGGSQYF. CDR3 coding DNA: TGTGCCAGCAGCCGGTTGGGGGGGAGCCAGTACTTC.

The CDR3 here is CASSLGQGVGTEAFF. The CDR3, as DNA: TGTGCCAGCAGCTTAGGTCAGGGGGTGGGGACTGAAGCTTTCTTT. The chain uses TRBV28 and TRBJ1-1, with TRBD1 matching over 7 bases. The V gene end was trimmed by 6 bases and the J gene end by 5 bases; junction bases not matched to a gene: 12. The CDR3 extends over 15 amino acids. CDR1 is MDHEN and CDR2 is SYDVKM in the germline V gene.

V gene TRBV5-4 combines with J gene TRBJ2-7; D is possibly TRBD1 or TRBD2 (6 bases each). CDR1 is SGHNT, CDR2 YYREEE, per germline (reference sequence). With 3 bases removed from V and 7 bases from J, the gap between germline ends came to 17 bases. The CDR3 has 14 amino acids. The CDR3 sequence: CASSSLTGAGEQYF. The CDR3 DNA reads TGTGCCAGCAGCTCGCTAACGGGGGCGGGTGAGCAGTACTTC.

The gene calls are TRBV7-2 and TRBJ2-7; TRBD1 aligns across 7 bases. The germline CDR1 and CDR2 sequences are SGHTA and FQGNSA. The CDR3 spans 14 residues. With V trimmed by 4 bases and J by 0 bases, 3 bases remained unmatched. CDR3 coding DNA: TGTGCCAGCAGCTCCACAGGGGTCTCCTACGAGCAGTACTTC. Translated: CASSSTGVSYEQYF.

J is TRBJ1-5 and V is TRBV7-2; TRBD1 aligns across 7 bases. The trim removed 5 bases at V and 7 bases at J, leaving 14 bases unmatched. Germline V CDR1 and CDR2: SGHTA, FQGNSA. This CDR3 comprises 16 residues. The CDR3 region is CASSRFQGTVLQPQHF. CDR3 sequence (DNA): TGTGCCAGCAGCCGTTTCCAGGGGACAGTACTACAGCCCCAGCATTTT.

The J gene is TRBJ1-2, the V gene TRBV18; tentatively, D is TRBD1 (6 bases). CDR1 and CDR2 (germline): KGHSH, LQKENI. This CDR3 has 14 residues. Trimming removed 6 bases at V and 7 bases at J, with 18 bases between. CDR3 amino acids: CASSPEHRASGYTF. DNA for the CDR3: TGTGCCAGCTCCCCCGAACACAGGGCTTCTGGCTACACCTTC.

The chain uses TRBV7-9 and TRBJ2-1, with D possibly matching TRBD1 (5 bases). V gave up 1 base and J gave up 3 bases, with 19 bases separating them. Germline loops: CDR1 SEHNR, CDR2 FQNEAQ (reference sequence). This CDR3 is 18 amino acids long. Here the CDR3 DNA reads TGTGCCAGCAGCTTAGGGGTAGGGGTCTACGTCGGCTACAATGAGCAGTTCTTC. Encoded protein: CASSLGVGVYVGYNEQFF.

This rearrangement joins TRBV9 to TRBJ2-3; no definite D call. The length of the CDR3 is 14 residues. Trimming left V 3 bases short and J 6 bases short, with 14 bases between. CDR1 SGDLS and CDR2 YYNGEE come from the germline V gene. CDR3 sequence reads: CASSGLPTQDTQYF. The CDR3 DNA reads as TGTGCCAGCAGCGGGCTACCGACACAGGATACGCAGTATTTT.

The rearrangement links TRBV7-2 to TRBJ2-3; 9 bases align to TRBD1. The CDR3 has 16 residues. The germline CDR1 and CDR2 sequences are SGHTA and FQGNSA. V lost 1 base, J lost 1 base, and 3 bases stayed unmatched. The CDR3 spells CASSLGQGVGTDTQYF. The CDR3 nucleotides read TGTGCCAGCAGCTTAGGACAGGGGGTCGGCACAGATACGCAGTATTTT.

This clone turned up a few times. This rearrangement joins TRBV9 to TRBJ1-6; the match to TRBD1 covers 9 bases. The germline CDR1 and CDR2 sequences are SGDLS and YYNGEE. V trimming: 0 bases; J trimming: 10 bases; junction bases outside the gene matches: 5. The CDR3 sequence is 15 residues long. The CDR3 sequence is CASSVDGTGFSPLHF. The CDR3 coding sequence is TGTGCCAGCAGCGTAGATGGGACAGGGTTCTCACCCCTCCACTTT.

This clone appeared a few times. The rearrangement uses TRBV15 and TRBJ1-5, with D unresolved. CDR3 length: 13 residues. CDR1 and CDR2 from the germline V gene are LNHNV and YYDKDF (reference sequence). Trimming pared 3 bases from V and 7 bases from J, leaving 10 bases between. CDR3 nucleotides: TGTGCCACCAGCAGGAATAGGCAGCAGCCCCAGCATTTT. The encoded protein is CATSRNRQQPQHF. Based on the CDR3 plus reference TRBV15 and TRBJ1-5, the full variable domain is DAMVIQNPRYQVTQFGKPVTLSCSQTLNHNVMYWYQQKSSQAPKLLFHYYDKDFNNEADTPDNFQSRRPNTSFCFLDIRSPGLGDTAMYLCATSRNRQQPQHFGDGTRLSIL.

The chain recombines TRBV27 with TRBJ1-1, with TRBD1 matching over 9 bases. CDR1 MNHEY and CDR2 SMNVEV come from the germline V gene (reference sequence). The J segment lost 0 bases and the V segment lost 1 base, leaving 6 bases of the junction unmatched. CDR3 length: 17 residues. The CDR3 region has the DNA TGTGCCAGCAGTTTATACAGGACAGGGGCGCTGAACACTGAAGCTTTCTTT. It encodes CASSLYRTGALNTEAFF.

This clone was seen only once. V gene TRBV27 combines with J gene TRBJ1-2, with a tentative D call TRBD1 (6 bases). The CDR3 contains 18 residues. The germline V and J ends were trimmed by 3 bases and 6 bases, with 26 bases remaining between them. CDR1 MNHEY and CDR2 SMNVEV come from the germline V gene (reference sequence). The CDR3 sequence: CASSFLYRRRGASNGYTF. DNA for the CDR3: TGTGCCAGCAGTTTCTTATATCGTAGGAGGGGGGCCTCGAATGGCTACACCTTC.

A single count supports this clone. CDR3 sequence (DNA): TGCGCCAGCAGCTCCCACTCGATACTAGCGGGAGAGGATACGCAGTATTTT. The encoded protein is CASSSHSILAGEDTQYF. This sequence joins TRBV5-1 and TRBJ2-3, with TRBD2 matching 11 bases. V lost 3 bases, J lost 6 bases, and 12 bases stayed unmatched. Per germline, CDR1 SGHRS and CDR2 YFSETQ. The CDR3 runs 17 residues.

The chain has TRBV7-8 and TRBJ2-7; TRBD1 agrees at 12 bases. With V trimmed by 0 bases and J by 2 bases, 5 bases remained unmatched. In germline, CDR1 is SGHVS, CDR2 FQNEAQ. The CDR3 length is 17 residues. This chain's CDR3 is CASSLAGTGGSPYEQYF. In DNA form, the CDR3 reads TGTGCCAGCAGCTTAGCGGGGACAGGGGGCTCACCCTACGAGCAGTACTTC.

The chain recombines TRBV18 with TRBJ2-2, with a tentative D call TRBD1 (5 bases). This CDR3 is built from 15 residues. Germline V gene sequence: CDR1 KGHSH, CDR2 LQKENI. V was cut by 3 bases and J by 4 bases, with 12 bases left in between. The CDR3 DNA reads as TGTGCCAGCTCACCCTTGGATGACAGCACCGGGGAGCTGTTTTTT. This codes for CASSPLDDSTGELFF.

This CDR3 reads CASSLVPTSYEQYF. As DNA, the CDR3 is TGCGCCAGCAGCTTGGTCCCGACCTCCTACGAGCAGTACTTC. The chain joins TRBV5-1 to TRBJ2-7; no firm D call. The CDR3 extends over 14 amino acids. V lost 0 bases and J lost 0, with 7 bases in between. Germline loops: CDR1 SGHRS, CDR2 YFSETQ.